The 28 T cell receptor beta chains listed next were all sequenced from one sample in a study of T cells expressing NK-cell markers. TCRdb re-called the 5' RACE reads, yielding one record per CDR3 amino acid sequence without DNA. The sample's table shows around 280,000 distinct CDR3 sequences. Input material: blood T cells: a sorted CD56 or NKG2C T cell subset, CD4+ or CD8+ T cells, or bulk PBMC T cells (not recorded which). The origin of the receptors is a man aged 18 to 35 in good health.

The V and J genes are TRBV6-1 and TRBJ2-3; the TCRdb call, TRBD2, lacks DNA for checking. The CDR3 totals 14 residues. Germline assignment: CDR1 MNHNS and CDR2 SASEGT. CDR3 protein: CATRPAGPTDTQYF.

This chain uses TRBV12-3 or TRBV12-4 with TRBJ2-3; TCRdb lists TRBD1, though no DNA is available to test this call. This CDR3 has 16 residues. CDR3 residues: CASSPRTGGRTDTQYF.

The chain has TRBV12-3 or TRBV12-4 and TRBJ1-1; TCRdb calls TRBD1, which cannot be checked without DNA. The CDR3 covers 16 residues. The CDR3 is CASSSRRGPFPTEAFF.

J is TRBJ2-5 and V is TRBV10-3; the TCRdb call, TRBD2, lacks DNA for checking. The germline gives CDR1 ENHRY, CDR2 SYGVKD. CDR3 length equals 15 residues. The CDR3 loop is CAISEGTSGIETQYF.

The gene calls are TRBV20-1 and TRBJ2-1; TCRdb designates TRBD1, a call that cannot be tested without DNA. The V gene's germline CDR1 is DFQATT and CDR2 SNEGSKA (reference sequence). The CDR3 extends over 14 amino acids. CDR3 in amino acids: CSVFGAASYNEQFF.

The chain recombines TRBV18 with TRBJ1-1; checking the TCRdb D call of TRBD1 is not possible without DNA. The germline V gene has CDR1 KGHSH and CDR2 LQKENI. This CDR3 spans 17 amino acids. CDR3 residues: CASSPGQGSSRNTEAFF.

The chain uses TRBV12-3 or TRBV12-4 and TRBJ2-1; TCRdb's D gene call, TRBD1, goes unchecked for lack of DNA. CDR3 size: 14 residues. This chain's CDR3 is CASSLSTGSNEQFF.

The CDR3 here is CASSPDNGNQPQHF. V gene TRBV4-3 combines with J gene TRBJ1-5. The CDR3 contains 14 residues. CDR1 and CDR2 from the germline V gene are LGHNA and YSLEER.

The gene calls are TRBV12-3 or TRBV12-4 and TRBJ2-7; the TCRdb D gene call, TRBD1, has no DNA to confirm it. The CDR3 loop spans 15 amino acids. CDR3 loop: CASSLRGAGAYEQYF.

The chain carries TRBV5-5 and TRBJ2-7; the D gene TCRdb calls, TRBD1, cannot be checked with no DNA. This CDR3 comprises 14 residues. CDR1 and CDR2 (germline): SGHKS, YYEKEE (reference sequence). The CDR3 here is CASSLWDRGFEQYF. Full variable domain (missing parts from reference TRBV5-5 and TRBJ2-7): DAGVTQSPTHLIKTRGQQVTLRCSPISGHKSVSWYQQVLGQGPQFIFQYYEKEERGRGNFPDRFSARQFPNYSSELNVNALLLGDSALYLCASSLWDRGFEQYFGPGTRLTVT.

V is TRBV18 and J is TRBJ1-3; TCRdb calls TRBD1, which cannot be checked without DNA. Germline assignment: CDR1 KGHSH and CDR2 LQKENI. The CDR3 sequence is 19 residues long. This CDR3 reads CASSPRDRGPLSSGNTIYF.

The chain is built from TRBV12-3 or TRBV12-4 and TRBJ2-1; TCRdb gives TRBD2 as the D gene, but with no DNA this cannot be confirmed. This CDR3 is built from 13 residues. CDR3 sequence: CASVTAGYNEQFF.

The chain couples TRBV6-1 to TRBJ1-5; TCRdb's assignment of TRBD1 cannot be checked, as there is no DNA. Germline CDR1 and CDR2: MNHNS and SASEGT. There are 13 residues in the CDR3. The CDR3 spells CASEQGSNQPQHF.

The chain has TRBV14 and TRBJ2-7. CDR1 is SGHDN, CDR2 FVKESK, per germline. The CDR3 runs to 12 residues. CDR3 protein: CASSQIPYEQYF.

The J gene is TRBJ2-7, the V gene TRBV30; the TCRdb D gene call, TRBD1, has no DNA to confirm it. The CDR3 covers 14 residues. Germline CDR1 is GTSNPN and CDR2 is SVGIG (reference sequence). CDR3 in amino acids: CAWSSSRLGYEQYF.

The chain recombines TRBV20-1 with TRBJ1-1; TCRdb's D gene call, TRBD1, goes unchecked for lack of DNA. The CDR3 spans 18 residues. CDR1 is DFQATT and CDR2 is SNEGSKA in the germline V gene (reference sequence). This CDR3 is CSASTPLTGGSGNTEAFF.

V usage is TRBV20-1 and J usage is TRBJ2-3; absent DNA, TCRdb's TRBD1 call cannot be checked. The CDR3 consists of 15 residues. Germline-derived CDR1 and CDR2 are DFQATT and SNEGSKA (reference sequence). The CDR3 loop is CSARGSRGRIDTQYF.

This chain joins TRBV10-3 and TRBJ2-1; the D gene TCRdb calls, TRBD2, cannot be checked with no DNA. The length of the CDR3 is 15 residues. The V gene's germline CDR1 is ENHRY and CDR2 SYGVKD. Here the CDR3 reads CAISLQAGGKDEQFF.

The chain is built from TRBV20-1 and TRBJ2-7; TCRdb calls TRBD2, which cannot be checked without DNA. Germline loops: CDR1 DFQATT, CDR2 SNEGSKA (reference sequence). The CDR3 sequence is 13 residues long. Here the CDR3 reads CSTRGGLGYEQYF.

V is TRBV12-3 or TRBV12-4 and J is TRBJ2-5. This CDR3 spans 13 amino acids. This CDR3 is CASTPSYQETQYF.

The rearrangement links TRBV7-2 to TRBJ2-3; TCRdb outputs TRBD2, but without DNA this stays unchecked. Germline-derived CDR1 and CDR2 are SGHTA and FQGNSA. The CDR3 covers 16 residues. CDR3 protein: CASSSRTSGGTDTQYF.

V is TRBV20-1 and J is TRBJ2-1; there is no DNA to check the TCRdb D call of TRBD2. CDR1 and CDR2 from the germline V gene are DFQATT and SNEGSKA (reference sequence). The CDR3 length is 18 residues. CDR3 residues: CSARAASGSASSYNEQFF.

The V gene is TRBV5-1, the J gene TRBJ2-1; the TCRdb D gene call, TRBD2, has no DNA to confirm it. The CDR3 totals 17 residues. In germline, CDR1 is SGHRS, CDR2 YFSETQ. The CDR3 is CASSLGATSGGRDEQFF. Together with reference TRBV5-1 and TRBJ2-1, the CDR3 gives the full variable domain: KAGVTQTPRYLIKTRGQQVTLSCSPISGHRSVSWYQQTPGQGLQFLFEYFSETQRNKGNFPGRFSGRQFSNSRSEMNVSTLELGDSALYLCASSLGATSGGRDEQFFGPGTRLTVL.

This sequence joins TRBV4-2 and TRBJ2-1; TCRdb proposes TRBD1, but this gene call is untestable without DNA. CDR3 length equals 16 residues. CDR1 and CDR2 (germline): LGHNA, YNFKEQ. The CDR3: CASSRPGQGASDEQFF.

The chain recombines TRBV6-6 with TRBJ2-5; TCRdb indicates TRBD2, and absent DNA this call remains unverified. Germline V gives CDR1 MNHNY, CDR2 SVGAGI (reference sequence). This CDR3 contains 20 residues. CDR3 protein: CASSYGRRGILAGDQETQYF.

The rearrangement uses TRBV18 and TRBJ2-7; TCRdb's D call of TRBD1 is untestable without DNA. Germline values: CDR1 KGHSH, CDR2 LQKENI. The CDR3 loop spans 14 amino acids. This chain's CDR3 is CASSPPAGGLGQYF.

V gene TRBV7-8 combines with J gene TRBJ1-5; TCRdb's D call of TRBD1 is untestable without DNA. CDR3 size: 20 residues. From germline, CDR1 is SGHVS and CDR2 FQNEAQ. The CDR3 is CASSLGVPGTGGLRGQPQHF.

The V and J genes are TRBV20-1 and TRBJ2-7; TCRdb proposes TRBD2, but this gene call is untestable without DNA. This CDR3 has 16 residues. Per the germline V gene, CDR1 is DFQATT and CDR2 is SNEGSKA (reference sequence). The CDR3 sequence is CSAIWGLAGLHYEQYF.